This TCR beta chain was recovered during a study of T cells in Graves' hyperthyroidism and ophthalmopathy. TCR beta CDR3 sequences were amplified from RNA transcripts. The primer set for the first-round RT-PCR of the TCR CDR3 was HTBI. TCRdb analysed the multiplex PCR reads with MiXCR anew, one entry per CDR3 protein. The sample records 500,000 to 600,000 distinct CDR3 sequences, about 20% being singletons. The CDR3 covers 15 residues. The V gene lost 7 bases and the J gene lost 0 bases, with 15 bases spanning the gap. In germline, CDR1 is SGHAT, CDR2 FQDESV (reference sequence). Many counts were recorded for this clonotype. Ophthalmopathy patients all had a Clinical Activity Score of at least 3, a NOSPECS grade of at least 4 and disease under 3 months old. Diagnoses rested on clinical symptoms, serum thyroxine and TRAb, thyroid ultrasound and orbital computed tomography. Cells are PBMCs isolated from about 10 ml of fresh blood.

The chain employs TRBV11-1 and TRBJ1-2, with D perhaps matching TRBD1 (5 bases). What was sequenced was blood. This TCR was recovered from a man between 35 and 55 years old with Graves' ophthalmopathy. The DNA for the CDR3 is TGTGCCAGCACTTTATCTGGGGGAGCTAACTATGGCTACACCTTC. Its protein product is CASTLSGGANYGYTF.